This is a list of T cell receptor beta chains from one sample in a study of control samples from healthy donors and cancer patients. The method was immunoSEQ multiplex PCR; TCRdb's version includes in-frame clones alone and lacks a portion of them. The sample lists around 180,000 clones, roughly 94% occurring once. Sequencing used blood. These receptor sequences come from a woman aged 18-29 years in good health. CDR3s include the opening cysteine and the closing phenylalanine or tryptophan. Each record gives: D gene, V gene, clone size, J gene, CDR3 DNA, CDR3 protein. The D gene is left open where the match is weak. Clone size appears in some rows only: once, few, many, or a class for an expanded clone.

>TRBD1|TRBV6-5|.|TRBJ1-2
TGTGCCAGCAGAAAGGACAGGGCGGAAACTGGCTACACCTTC
CASRKDRAETGYTF
>.|TRBV28|.|TRBJ1-4
TGTGCCAGCAGTCCGTACATAGGGAGTTGGGATGAAAAACTGTTTTTT
CASSPYIGSWDEKLFF
>TRBD1|TRBV28|.|TRBJ1-1
TGTGCCAGCCTCAGTCTCCCGGGACAGGGGACCACTGAAGCTTTCTTT
CASLSLPGQGTTEAFF
>TRBD1|TRBV27|.|TRBJ2-3
TGTGCCAGCAGTTGGGGCACGGGACAGGGACCAGATACGCAGTATTTT
CASSWGTGQGPDTQYF
>TRBD1|TRBV5-1|.|TRBJ1-2
TGCGCCAGCAGCTTGGAACAGGGGGTTAGATACTATGGCTACACCTTC
CASSLEQGVRYYGYTF
>.|TRBV2|.|TRBJ2-1
TGTGCCACAGCGGGCGCCGAGCAGTTCTTC
CATAGAEQFF
>.|TRBV3-1/TRBV3-2|.|TRBJ1-2
TGTGCCAGCAGCCAAGGAAGTCAGAATAACTATGGCTACACCTTC
CASSQGSQNNYGYTF
>.|TRBV21-1|few|TRBJ2-5
TGTGCCAGCCCGGGACTTACCGTCCAAGAGACCCAGTACTTC
CASPGLTVQETQYF
>.|TRBV10-3|few|TRBJ1-3
TGTGCCATCAGTGAGCATCCTGGAAACACCATATATTTT
CAISEHPGNTIYF
>.|TRBV12-3/TRBV12-4|.|TRBJ1-2
TGTGCCAGCAGCCCGACCACAGGAGGCTACACCTTC
CASSPTTGGYTF
>.|TRBV13|.|TRBJ2-7
TGTGCCAGCAGCTTAGGTGGGAGCTCCTACGAGCAGTACTTC
CASSLGGSSYEQYF
>.|TRBV24-1|few|TRBJ2-7
TGTGCCACCAGCGGCCCAGCCGGCTCAGGAGAGCAGTACTTC
CATSGPAGSGEQYF
>.|TRBV10-3|.|TRBJ1-1
TGTGCCATAAAGTCCCCGGGGGAGTCTGAAGCTTTCTTT
CAIKSPGESEAFF
>TRBD1|TRBV6-1|.|TRBJ1-6
TGTGCCAGCAGTGAAGCCCACAGGGGTAATTCACCCCTCCACTTT
CASSEAHRGNSPLHF
>TRBD1|TRBV10-2|.|TRBJ2-7
TGCGCCAGCAGTCTGGAGGACAGGGGCGGCGAGCAGTACTTC
CASSLEDRGGEQYF
>.|TRBV7-2|once|TRBJ2-6
TGTGCCAGCAGCTTAGGTATAGGGGTTGGGGCCAACGTCCTGACTTTC
CASSLGIGVGANVLTF
>.|TRBV4-2|.|TRBJ1-1
TGTGCCAGCAGCACGACAGGATTGAACACTGAAGCTTTCTTT
CASSTTGLNTEAFF
>.|TRBV23-1|.|TRBJ2-5
TGCGCCAGCGTATCACTCCAGGGTAGAGAGACCCAGTACTTC
CASVSLQGRETQYF
>.|TRBV5-1|.|TRBJ1-4
TGCGCCAGCAGCCCCGCGACGGGGGGAGTCGAAAAACTGTTTTTT
CASSPATGGVEKLFF
>.|TRBV11-2|.|TRBJ1-1
TGTGCCAGCACTCTAAGCCGAAACACTGAAGCTTTCTTT
CASTLSRNTEAFF
>.|TRBV25-1|.|TRBJ1-2
TGTGCCAGCAGAGGGGGGTCTGGCTACACCTTC
CASRGGSGYTF
>TRBD1|TRBV5-4|.|TRBJ1-2
TGTGCTACAAAACGGACTCCGGGACAGGGATCTTATGGCTACACCTTC
CATKRTPGQGSYGYTF
>.|TRBV18|once|TRBJ1-1
TGTGCCAGCTCACCCTACGCTAGCCCCACTGAAGCTTTCTTT
CASSPYASPTEAFF
>.|TRBV28|.|TRBJ1-6
TGTGCCAGCAGTTTCGTGGTGGGGGCTAATTCACCCCTCCACTTT
CASSFVVGANSPLHF
>.|TRBV4-2|.|TRBJ1-5
TGTGCCAGCAGCCAAGATCCGGGGTGGGATCAGCCCCAGCATTTT
CASSQDPGWDQPQHF
>.|TRBV19|.|TRBJ2-3
TGTGCCAGTAGTATGAGCGGGAGCACAGATACGCAGTATTTT
CASSMSGSTDTQYF
>.|TRBV6-2/TRBV6-3|.|TRBJ1-5
TGTGCCAGCAGTTACACGACAGACAATCAGCCCCAGCATTTT
CASSYTTDNQPQHF
>TRBD1|TRBV27|.|TRBJ1-2
TGTGCCAGCAGTCCTAAACCCGAGGACAGGGGGTACTATGGCTACACCTTC
CASSPKPEDRGYYGYTF
>.|TRBV29-1|.|TRBJ2-7
TGCAGCGTTGATATGGGGGGACCCTACGAGCAGTACTTC
CSVDMGGPYEQYF
>TRBD2|TRBV9|.|TRBJ2-5
TGTGCCAGCAGCGCTAGGCCTAGCGGAGCACAAGAGACCCAGTACTTC
CASSARPSGAQETQYF
>TRBD1|TRBV28|once|TRBJ2-7
TGTGCCAGCAGTTTATCGGGGACAGGGGTCGACGAGCAGTACTTC
CASSLSGTGVDEQYF
>.|TRBV10-2|.|TRBJ2-1
TGCGCCAGCAGCCGCCTCGTAAGGAATTACAATGAGCAGTTCTTC
CASSRLVRNYNEQFF
>TRBD1|TRBV5-5|.|TRBJ1-2
TGTGCCAGCAGCCTACAGGGGTACTACACCTTC
CASSLQGYYTF
>.|TRBV10-3|.|TRBJ1-2
TGTGCCATCAGTGAGTCTCGGGGGGGGCCCTATGGCTACACCTTC
CAISESRGGPYGYTF
>.|TRBV9|.|TRBJ1-5
TGTGCCAGCAGCGTAGGCGGTTACAATCAGCCCCAGCATTTT
CASSVGGYNQPQHF
>.|TRBV10-3|.|TRBJ2-7
TGTGCCATCAGTGAGACGAGCGAGCAGTACTTC
CAISETSEQYF
>.|TRBV11-2|.|TRBJ2-3
TGTGCCAGCAGCCACAAACCGGGGAGTCGCACAGATACGCAGTATTTT
CASSHKPGSRTDTQYF
>TRBD1|TRBV19|.|TRBJ1-1
TGTGCCAGTAGTATGGACGGCAGGACGGGACAGTGG
CASSMDGRTGQW
>.|TRBV19|.|TRBJ2-5
TGTGCCAGTAGGGAGACGGGACGGGGAGGGACCCAGTACTTC
CASRETGRGGTQYF
>.|TRBV10-2|.|TRBJ2-3
TGCGCCAGCAGCGTTCTGGGTATCACAGATACGCAGTATTTT
CASSVLGITDTQYF
>TRBD2|TRBV4-2|.|TRBJ2-1
TGTGCCAGCAGCCAACGGGGGGGAAACAATGAGCAGTTCTTC
CASSQRGGNNEQFF
>.|TRBV7-2|.|TRBJ1-1
TGTGCCAGCAGCTTAGAGGGGTCGAGCCCGATGAACACTGAAGCTTTCTTT
CASSLEGSSPMNTEAFF
>.|TRBV18|.|TRBJ1-1
TGTGCCAGCTCCGACCCCCAGGGAGCGGGCACTGAAGCTTTCTTT
CASSDPQGAGTEAFF
>.|TRBV6-6|once|TRBJ2-5
TGTGCCAGCAGTCCCCAGGGGGGAGAGACCCAGTACTTC
CASSPQGGETQYF
>.|TRBV5-1|.|TRBJ1-3
TGCGCCAGCAGACCTCAGGGGTCACCACCTGGAAACACCATATATTTT
CASRPQGSPPGNTIYF